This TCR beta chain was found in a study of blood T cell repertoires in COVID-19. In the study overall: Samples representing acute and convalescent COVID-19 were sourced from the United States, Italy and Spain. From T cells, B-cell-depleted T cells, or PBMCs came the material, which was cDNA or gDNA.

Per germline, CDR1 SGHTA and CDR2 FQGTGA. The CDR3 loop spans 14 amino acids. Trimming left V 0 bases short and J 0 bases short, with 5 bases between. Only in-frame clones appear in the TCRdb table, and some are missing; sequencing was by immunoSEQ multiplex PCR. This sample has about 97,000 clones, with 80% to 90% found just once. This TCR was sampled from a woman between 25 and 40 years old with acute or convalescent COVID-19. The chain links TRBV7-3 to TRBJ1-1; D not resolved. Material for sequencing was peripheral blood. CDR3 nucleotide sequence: TGTGCCAGCAGCTTAACCCTTCTGAACACTGAAGCTTTCTTT. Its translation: CASSLTLLNTEAFF.